The 23 T cell receptor beta chains given below trace back to one sample, sequenced in a study of T-cell memory formation after mild COVID-19. TCRdb ran MiXCR on the 5' RACE reads and lists one entry per CDR3 protein. The sample carries about 6,100 distinct CDR3 sequences, roughly a fifth recorded once. Sequences were obtained from PBMCs or a T cell subset sorted from them (not recorded which). All receptors derive from an adult woman who had mild COVID-19 (a few samples of this study predate the infection). Cell type and time point are not known.

In its sample, this clonotype was seen many times. V and J are TRBV19 and TRBJ2-1, with TRBD1 identical over 7 bases. From germline, CDR1 is LNHDA and CDR2 SQIVND (reference sequence). After removal of 3 bases from V and 3 bases from J, the junction contained 5 bases not matched to a gene. The CDR3 is made up of 15 amino acids. As DNA, the CDR3 is TGTGCCAGTAGTATCGGAGACAGGGTCTACAATGAGCAGTTCTTC. It codes for CASSIGDRVYNEQFF. Full variable domain (missing parts from reference TRBV19 and TRBJ2-1): DGGITQSPKYLFRKEGQNVTLSCEQNLNHDAMYWYRQDPGQGLRLIYYSQIVNDFQKGDIAEGYSVSREKKESFPLTVTSAQKNPTAFYLCASSIGDRVYNEQFFGPGTRLTVL.

This clonotype was detected ten times or more. V gene TRBV5-6 combines with J gene TRBJ1-6; TRBD1 matches at 7 bases. The CDR3 runs to 17 residues. V shed 2 bases, J shed 8 bases, and the junction held 13 bases outside the gene matches. CDR1 and CDR2 from the germline V gene are SGHDT and YYEEEE. The CDR3 loop reads CASSLRRTGRSDSPLHF. The CDR3 region has the DNA TGTGCCAGCAGCTTAAGGCGGACAGGTCGTTCCGATTCACCCCTCCACTTT. Variable domain in full (rest from reference TRBV5-6 and TRBJ1-6): DAGVTQSPTHLIKTRGQQVTLRCSPKSGHDTVSWYQQALGQGPQFIFQYYEEEERQRGNFPDRFSGHQFPNYSSELNVNALLLGDSALYLCASSLRRTGRSDSPLHFGNGTRLTVT.

V usage is TRBV9 and J usage is TRBJ2-3; TRBD2 aligns across 9 bases. The ends lost 4 bases at V and 2 bases at J; junction bases unmatched: 11. There are 17 residues in the CDR3. Germline loops: CDR1 SGDLS, CDR2 YYNGEE. CDR3 sequence (DNA): TGTGCCAGCAGCCCCCGTGGTAGCGGGGGACCCACAGATACGCAGTATTTT. Encoded protein: CASSPRGSGGPTDTQYF.

This clonotype was picked up many times. This chain connects TRBV12-5 to TRBJ2-1; D is uncertain. CDR3 length: 13 residues. Per germline, CDR1 LGHNT and CDR2 FRNRAP. Trimming pared 6 bases from V and 6 bases from J, leaving 12 bases between. Here the CDR3 reads CASGWSHGNEQFF. In nucleotides, the CDR3 is TGTGCTAGTGGGTGGTCCCATGGCAATGAGCAGTTCTTC.

There are many counts of this clonotype. This chain connects TRBV7-6 to TRBJ2-6; D unresolved. This CDR3 is built from 14 residues. Germline CDR1 reads SGHVS; CDR2 reads FNYEAQ. Trimming took 2 bases from V and 1 from J, leaving 3 bases between them. The CDR3 sequence is CASSLRSGANVLTF. The CDR3 DNA follows: TGTGCCAGCAGCTTAAGGTCTGGGGCCAACGTCCTGACTTTC.

This clonotype was observed many times. The CDR3 DNA sequence: TGTGCCAGCAGCGGGGACGGTCAAGAGACCCAGTACTTC. Its translation is CASSGDGQETQYF. The chain carries TRBV5-4 and TRBJ2-5; the D gene could be TRBD1 or TRBD2 (5 bases each). V was pared by 4 bases and J by 2 bases, with 9 bases between. The germline V gene encodes CDR1 SGHNT and CDR2 YYREEE (reference sequence). CDR3 size: 13 residues.

The V and J genes are TRBV9 and TRBJ2-3, with TRBD1 matching 8 bases. Germline trimming cut 0 bases from V and 0 bases from J; bases unmatched to any gene: 6. The CDR3 loop spans 17 amino acids. Germline V lookup: CDR1 SGDLS, CDR2 YYNGEE. CDR3 sequence (DNA): TGTGCCAGCAGCGTAGTCGGGACAGGTACTAGCACAGATACGCAGTATTTT. It translates to CASSVVGTGTSTDTQYF.

Ten or more counts support this clonotype. CDR3 coding DNA: TGTGCCACCAGTGACTCCTCAGGGGTCAATATCAATCAGCCCCAGCATTTT. This sequence encodes CATSDSSGVNINQPQHF. The chain links TRBV24-1 to TRBJ1-5; D possibly corresponds to TRBD1 (6 bases). CDR1 and CDR2 (germline): KGHDR, SFDVKD. Trimming stripped 4 bases from V and 3 bases from J, with 18 bases between. The CDR3 runs 17 residues.

The V gene is TRBV7-9, the J gene TRBJ2-3; 8 nucleotides agree with TRBD1. Trimming took 7 bases from V and 5 from J; bases not matched to a gene: 8. CDR3 length: 14 amino acids. Germline assignment: CDR1 SEHNR and CDR2 FQNEAQ (reference sequence). CDR3 in DNA: TGTGCCAGCATCCCGACAGGGGAAGAAGATACGCAGTATTTT. This sequence encodes CASIPTGEEDTQYF. Filled out from reference TRBV7-9 and TRBJ2-3, the complete variable domain reads DTGVSQNPRHKITKRGQNVTFRCDPISEHNRLYWYRQTLGQGPEFLTYFQNEAQLEKSRLLSDRFSAERPKGSFSTLEIQRTEQGDSAMYLCASIPTGEEDTQYFGPGTRLTVL.

This clonotype was detected many times. The chain combines TRBV12-3 or TRBV12-4 with TRBJ1-2; 9 bases agree with TRBD1. V dropped 1 base and J dropped 4; count of bases not matched to a gene: 7. The CDR3 totals 16 residues. DNA of the CDR3: TGTGCCAGCAGTTTAGAAACAGGGGGCTCCCCCTATGGCTACACCTTC. It is translated as CASSLETGGSPYGYTF.

The chain carries TRBV11-2 and TRBJ2-1; a weak D match, TRBD2 (6 bases). Germline CDR1 SGHAT, CDR2 FQNNGV. The V end was cut by 1 base, the J end by 2 bases, with 12 bases between. This CDR3 region has 16 residues. The CDR3 coding sequence is TGTGCCAGCAGCTTAGCTATAGCGGCCGCCTACAATGAGCAGTTCTTC. Its translation is CASSLAIAAAYNEQFF. Full variable domain (outside the CDR3, taken from reference TRBV11-2 and TRBJ2-1): EAGVAQSPRYKIIEKRQSVAFWCNPISGHATLYWYQQILGQGPKLLIQFQNNGVVDDSQLPKDRFSAERLKGVDSTLKIQPAKLEDSAVYLCASSLAIAAAYNEQFFGPGTRLTVL.

The table lists this clonotype with many counts. The gene calls are TRBV27 and TRBJ2-5; D possibly corresponds to TRBD1 (6 bases). Deletions cut 3 bases from V and 1 base from J, with 15 bases between. This CDR3 comprises 16 residues. Germline V CDR1 and CDR2: MNHEY, SMNVEV (reference sequence). CDR3 in amino acids: CASSFGGGNFQETQYF. CDR3 coding DNA: TGTGCCAGCAGTTTCGGTGGGGGCAACTTCCAAGAGACCCAGTACTTC.

This clonotype came up many times. V usage is TRBV12-3 or TRBV12-4 and J usage is TRBJ1-1, with a weak D call TRBD1 (6 bases). This CDR3 contains 15 residues. V was cut by 6 bases and J by 2 bases, with 16 bases left in between. The CDR3 is CASRLLQGSNTEAFF. CDR3 sequence (DNA): TGTGCCAGCAGATTGCTACAGGGTAGTAACACTGAAGCTTTCTTT.

This clonotype appeared many times. The CDR3 DNA follows: TGTGCCAGCAGCCGCTCACATCCCTCAAGCCCGGGACAGAGCTCCTACGAGCAGTACTTC. This sequence encodes CASSRSHPSSPGQSSYEQYF. The chain recombines TRBV4-2 with TRBJ2-7, with TRBD1 matching 7 bases. This CDR3 comprises 20 residues. The V and J ends lost 4 bases and 0 bases, in that order; junction bases with no gene match: 21. Germline V gene data show CDR1 as LGHNA and CDR2 as YNFKEQ.

By sample share, this clonotype is medium-sized (0.01 to 0.1%). The rearrangement uses TRBV7-9 and TRBJ1-1, with no clear D. The CDR3 is 13 residues long. CDR1 SEHNR and CDR2 FQNEAQ come from the germline V gene (reference sequence). V was trimmed by 1 base and J by 7 bases, leaving 10 bases between them. Written as DNA, the CDR3 is TGTGCCAGCAGCTTAGTCTCGCAGCTTGAAGCTTTCTTT. It is translated as CASSLVSQLEAFF.

This clonotype came up many times. This chain uses TRBV30 with TRBJ1-4; TRBD1 is a possible D gene (6 bases). V lost 1 base and J 5 bases, leaving 11 bases between the germline ends. This CDR3 is built from 14 residues. Germline lookup yields CDR1 GTSNPN and CDR2 SVGIG (reference sequence). CDR3 residues: CAWSALGQNEKLFF. The CDR3 DNA reads TGTGCCTGGAGTGCCCTTGGACAGAATGAAAAACTGTTTTTT.

This clonotype was observed at least ten times. The rearrangement uses TRBV6-2 or TRBV6-3 and TRBJ1-1, with 8 positions matching TRBD1. V dropped 6 bases and J dropped 2; count of bases not matched to a gene: 8. Germline CDR1 reads MNHEY; CDR2 reads SVGEGT. This CDR3 comprises 15 residues. The CDR3 sequence: CASSPLQGANTEAFF. DNA for the CDR3: TGTGCCAGCAGCCCGCTCCAGGGGGCAAACACTGAAGCTTTCTTT.

The table lists this clonotype with many counts. This chain joins TRBV19 and TRBJ1-5; D not resolved. The CDR3 loop spans 13 amino acids. The germline V gene has CDR1 LNHDA and CDR2 SQIVND (reference sequence). The V and J ends lost 8 bases and 3 bases respectively, with 11 bases between them. The chain's CDR3 is CASALVINQPQHF. As DNA, the CDR3 is TGTGCCAGTGCTCTAGTGATCAATCAGCCCCAGCATTTT.

This clonotype was found many times. The CDR3 protein is CASKRTGEHNEQFF. In nucleotides, the CDR3 is TGTGCCAGCAAAAGGACAGGGGAACACAATGAGCAGTTCTTC. The V gene is TRBV25-1, the J gene TRBJ2-1, with 9 bases matching TRBD1. The germline V gene encodes CDR1 MGHDK and CDR2 SYGVNS. The trim removed 7 bases at V and 5 bases at J, leaving 6 bases unmatched. The CDR3 is 14 residues long.

This clonotype appeared a few times. The chain is built from TRBV5-1 and TRBJ2-1, with TRBD2 identical over 12 bases. J lost 11 bases, V lost 3 bases, and 15 bases had no gene match. The CDR3 has 17 amino acids. CDR1 is SGHRS and CDR2 is YFSETQ in the germline V gene. The CDR3 spells CASSSLAGGEGTMKQFF. CDR3 sequence (DNA): TGCGCCAGCAGCTCCCTAGCGGGAGGGGAGGGAACAATGAAGCAGTTCTTC.

This clonotype occurred many times. The rearrangement links TRBV12-5 to TRBJ1-1, with 9 bases fitting TRBD1. This CDR3 has 20 amino acids. CDR1 and CDR2 from the germline V gene are LGHNT and FRNRAP. After removal of 0 bases from V and 1 base from J, the junction contained 15 bases not matched to a gene. CDR3 coding DNA: TGTGCTAGTGGTTTGGTCCCGGATGTCGGGACAGGGACTAAGAACACTGAAGCTTTCTTT. Encoded protein: CASGLVPDVGTGTKNTEAFF.

This clonotype is deemed medium-sized (0.01 to 0.1%). The chain couples TRBV4-2 to TRBJ2-3; a weak D match, TRBD2 (5 bases). Germline V lookup: CDR1 LGHNA, CDR2 YNFKEQ. The CDR3 runs to 17 residues. V was clipped by 4 bases and J by 6 bases, with 23 bases between them. The chain's CDR3 is CASSPTSGFGGVDTQYF. CDR3 nucleotides: TGTGCCAGCAGCCCAACCTCGGGGTTCGGCGGAGTGGATACGCAGTATTTT.

This clonotype was seen more than once but under ten times. J is TRBJ1-1 and V is TRBV5-1; no definite D call. V lost 4 bases and J 0 bases, leaving 13 bases between the germline ends. The CDR3 runs to 15 residues. Germline loops: CDR1 SGHRS, CDR2 YFSETQ. The CDR3 DNA reads as TGCGCCAGCAGCAAGCGAGCGGAGTTGAACACTGAAGCTTTCTTT. The encoded protein is CASSKRAELNTEAFF.